Listed below are T cell receptor beta chains from one sample, sequenced in a study of T cell responses to AZD1222 COVID-19 vaccine. Data came from immunoSEQ multiplex PCR; TCRdb stores just in-frame clones and leaves some out. The repertoire holds 150,000 to 250,000 clones, with about 89% as singletons. The sample consisted of peripheral blood, taken 28 days after the second AZD1222 dose. The receptors here all came from an adult who received the AZD1222 COVID-19 vaccine. The CDR3 runs from the conserved cysteine through the conserved F or W. Fields, in order: V gene, D gene, J gene, clone size, CDR3 length, CDR3 DNA, CDR3 protein. The D gene is left open where the match is weak. Only some rows state a clone size, as once, few, many or a class for expanded clones.

TRBV7-9	.	TRBJ2-2	.	16	TGTGCCAGCAGCCGGAGGACAGTCGCGAACACCGGGGAGCTGTTTTTT	CASSRRTVANTGELFF
TRBV28	.	TRBJ1-2	.	12	TGTGCCAGCAGTTTATCTCGGGGTGGCTACACCTTC	CASSLSRGGYTF
TRBV28	TRBD2	TRBJ2-7	.	16	TGTGCCAGCAGTTCCCTCCTGGGGCGGGAGGCCTACGAGCAGTACTTC	CASSSLLGREAYEQYF
TRBV28	.	TRBJ1-2	.	14	TGTGCCAGCAGTTTATACAGCAGCAACTATGGCTACACCTTC	CASSLYSSNYGYTF
TRBV5-1	TRBD2	TRBJ2-2	.	14	TGCGCCAGCAGCTGGGGACTAGGGACCGGGGAGCTGTTTTTT	CASSWGLGTGELFF
TRBV10-1	TRBD1	TRBJ2-7	.	14	TGCGCCAGCAGTATCGGGACAGGGTCCTACGAGCAGTACTTC	CASSIGTGSYEQYF
TRBV6-5	TRBD1	TRBJ1-1	once	15	TGTGCCAGCAGAAACCCCGGGACAGAGAACACTGAAGCTTTCTTT	CASRNPGTENTEAFF
TRBV2	TRBD2	TRBJ2-1	.	18	TGTGCCAGCAACCCGGGACTAGCGGGATTGGTGGCGTCTAGTGAGCAGTTCTTC	CASNPGLAGLVASSEQFF
TRBV28	.	TRBJ1-5	.	14	TGTGCCAGCAGTATAGTCGGCCGAAATCAGCCCCAGCATTTT	CASSIVGRNQPQHF
TRBV28	TRBD1	TRBJ1-5	.	15	TGTGCCAGCAGTGCACCACAGGGGGCATCACAGCCCCAGCATTTT	CASSAPQGASQPQHF
TRBV7-3	.	TRBJ2-5	.	12	TGTGCCAGCAGCTTATGGGGGGAGACCCAGTACTTC	CASSLWGETQYF
TRBV6-5	.	TRBJ2-6	.	14	TGTGCCAGCCGTAGTCCGTCCGGGGCCAACGTCCTGACTTTC	CASRSPSGANVLTF
TRBV13	.	TRBJ2-1	.	13	TGTGCCAGCAGCCCCCCGGGGCCTAATGAGCAGTTCTTC	CASSPPGPNEQFF
TRBV4-2	TRBD1	TRBJ1-3	.	16	TGTGCCAGCAGCGTCCCGGGACAGGGGACTGGAAACACCATATATTTT	CASSVPGQGTGNTIYF
TRBV9	TRBD1	TRBJ1-4	.	15	TGTGCCAGCAGCGTTGGTACAGGGGGGAATGAAAAACTGTTTTTT	CASSVGTGGNEKLFF
TRBV12-5	.	TRBJ2-1	once	13	TGTGCTAGTGTCCCCACTAGAAGCAATGAGCAGTTCTTC	CASVPTRSNEQFF
TRBV9	TRBD1	TRBJ2-7	.	14	TGTGCCAGCAGCAAATCGACAGGGGGGCGCGAGCAGTACTTC	CASSKSTGGREQYF
TRBV19	TRBD2	TRBJ2-1	.	15	TGTGCCAGTACCCAAAGCGGGAGACCGGACAATGAGCAGTTCTTC	CASTQSGRPDNEQFF
TRBV28	TRBD1	TRBJ1-2	.	15	TGTGCCAGCAGTTTATCCCCCAAGGGGGCATATGGCTACACCTTC	CASSLSPKGAYGYTF
TRBV27	.	TRBJ2-7	.	18	TGTGCCAGCAGTTTGGGGGGGCGTCTCGAACAGCTTAGCTACGAGCAGTACTTC	CASSLGGRLEQLSYEQYF
TRBV12-3/TRBV12-4	.	TRBJ1-5	.	13	TGTGCCAGCAGCCCGCGGCCCAATCAGCCCCAGCATTTT	CASSPRPNQPQHF
TRBV27	.	TRBJ2-7	.	13	TGTGCCAGCAGTGTGGGACGTGCCTACGAGCAGTACTTC	CASSVGRAYEQYF
TRBV5-1	.	TRBJ2-7	.	11	TGCGCCAGCAGCTTGAGCAACGAGCAGTACTTC	CASSLSNEQYF
TRBV11-2	.	TRBJ1-1	.	13	TGTGCCAGTTCGAACGGACTGAACACTGAAGCTTTCTTT	CASSNGLNTEAFF
TRBV27	.	TRBJ1-1	once	14	TGTGCCAGCAGTCCTAGACAGCGGAACACTGAAGCTTTCTTT	CASSPRQRNTEAFF
TRBV30	.	TRBJ1-1	.	14	TGTGCCTGGGGGGATCTGAGGCGGAACACTGAAGCTTTCTTT	CAWGDLRRNTEAFF
TRBV9	TRBD2	TRBJ2-5	.	15	TGTGCCAGCAGCCCAACTGCGGGGGGACAAGAGACCCAGTACTTC	CASSPTAGGQETQYF
TRBV28	TRBD2	TRBJ2-1	once	16	TGTGCCAGCCACGGGACTAGCGGCCCCTCCTACAATGAGCAGTTCTTC	CASHGTSGPSYNEQFF
TRBV9	.	TRBJ1-2	.	14	TGTGCCAGCACGAAAGAGGCACAGGAGAAAGGCTACACCTTC	CASTKEAQEKGYTF
TRBV5-4	TRBD1	TRBJ1-1	.	17	TGTGCCAGCAGCCCCTCCGGGACAGGGGGACTGAGCACTGAAGCTTTCTTT	CASSPSGTGGLSTEAFF
TRBV10-2	.	TRBJ1-5	.	13	TGCGCCAGCAGTGATTATAGCAATCAGCCCCAGCATTTT	CASSDYSNQPQHF
TRBV2	TRBD1	TRBJ2-1	.	12	TGTGCCAGCAATCTGGACAGGGCCCAGCAGTTCTTC	CASNLDRAQQFF
TRBV4-2	TRBD1	TRBJ1-6	.	16	TGTGCCAGCAGCCAAGTTCCCGGGACAGGGGTTTCACCCCTCCACTTT	CASSQVPGTGVSPLHF
TRBV14	.	TRBJ2-7	.	16	TGTGCCAGCAGCCAGATCAGGCTTTCTGGGACTTACGAGCAGTACTTC	CASSQIRLSGTYEQYF
TRBV25-1	.	TRBJ2-1	.	11	TGTGCCAGCAGTGCCGTGGGGGAGCAGTTCTTC	CASSAVGEQFF
TRBV3-1/TRBV3-2	.	TRBJ1-3	.	16	TGTGCCAGCAGCTACCTCGCAGGGGCCAGGGGAAACACCATATATTTT	CASSYLAGARGNTIYF
TRBV5-4	TRBD2	TRBJ2-7	once	16	TGTGCCAGCAGCCTTCGGACTAGCGGAAGCTCCTACGAGCAGTACTTC	CASSLRTSGSSYEQYF
TRBV18	.	TRBJ1-1	.	16	TGTGCCAGCTCGCCGAACAGGCGTACCATGAACACTGAAGCTTTCTTT	CASSPNRRTMNTEAFF
TRBV19	TRBD2	TRBJ2-3	.	16	TGTGCCAGTAGCTACAGCGGGAGGGCCTTGACAGATACGCAGTATTTT	CASSYSGRALTDTQYF
TRBV7-8	.	TRBJ2-2	few	13	TGTGCCAGCAGCTTACTCCAAATCGGGGAGCTGTTTTTT	CASSLLQIGELFF
TRBV4-3	TRBD2	TRBJ2-3	.	16	TGCGCCAGCAGCCAAGAAAGTATTGCGGGAGTAGATACGCAGTATTTT	CASSQESIAGVDTQYF
TRBV5-1	.	TRBJ1-2	.	13	TGCGCCAGCAGCTTGGGGCAGGATTATGGCTACACCTTC	CASSLGQDYGYTF
TRBV6-2/TRBV6-3	TRBD1	TRBJ2-1	.	12	TGTGCCAGCAGTTATTGGGACAGTGAGCAGTTCTTC	CASSYWDSEQFF
TRBV30	TRBD2	TRBJ2-2	.	16	TGTGCCTGGAGTACACTCAATAGCGGGAGTACCGGGGAGCTGTTTTTT	CAWSTLNSGSTGELFF
TRBV9	.	TRBJ1-5	.	14	TGTGCCAGCAGCGTAGGACAGCTCGATCAGCCCCAGCATTTT	CASSVGQLDQPQHF
TRBV5-1	TRBD1	TRBJ1-6	.	19	TGCGCCAGCAGCTTGTTCCCACCTACCGGGGGACAGATTAATTCACCCCTCCACTTT	CASSLFPPTGGQINSPLHF
TRBV6-5	.	TRBJ2-3	.	14	TGTGCCAGCAGTAGAAGGACATTTGCAGATACGCAGTATTTT	CASSRRTFADTQYF
TRBV5-1	TRBD2	TRBJ2-7	.	15	TGCGCCAGCAGCTTGGCGACTAGCCTCCCGTACGAGCAGTACTTC	CASSLATSLPYEQYF
TRBV15	.	TRBJ1-5	few	15	TGTGCCACCAGCAGGGACATAGGGAGCAATCAGCCCCAGCATTTT	CATSRDIGSNQPQHF
TRBV30	.	TRBJ1-1	.	14	TGTGCCTGGAGTGTAACGGTGAGGGCCACTGAAGCTTTCTTT	CAWSVTVRATEAFF
TRBV7-6	.	TRBJ2-2	once	17	TGTGCCAGCAGCTTAACCCTTAGGGGTCTGAACACCGGGGAGCTGTTTTTT	CASSLTLRGLNTGELFF
TRBV5-1	.	TRBJ1-1	.	16	TGCGCCAGCAGCTTGGAACTAGAGAGCCGGAGCACTGAAGCTTTCTTT	CASSLELESRSTEAFF
TRBV2	.	TRBJ1-4	once	16	TGTGCCAGCAGCGAACAGAACCGTAATCGAAAAGAAAAACTGTTTTTT	CASSEQNRNRKEKLFF
TRBV6-5	.	TRBJ1-2	.	13	TGTGCCAGCAGTCTGGGACACGGGTCCGGCTACACCTTC	CASSLGHGSGYTF
TRBV29-1	.	TRBJ1-1	.	13	TGCAGCGTTGTAAGGGGGAGGAGGACTGAAGCTTTCTTT	CSVVRGRRTEAFF
TRBV6-5	.	TRBJ2-1	.	13	TGTGCCAGCAGAGTGATCTCCTACAATGAGCAGTTCTTC	CASRVISYNEQFF
TRBV19	.	TRBJ1-1	.	13	TGTGCCATTTCAACAAGGCGGGGCACTGAAGCTTTCTTT	CAISTRRGTEAFF